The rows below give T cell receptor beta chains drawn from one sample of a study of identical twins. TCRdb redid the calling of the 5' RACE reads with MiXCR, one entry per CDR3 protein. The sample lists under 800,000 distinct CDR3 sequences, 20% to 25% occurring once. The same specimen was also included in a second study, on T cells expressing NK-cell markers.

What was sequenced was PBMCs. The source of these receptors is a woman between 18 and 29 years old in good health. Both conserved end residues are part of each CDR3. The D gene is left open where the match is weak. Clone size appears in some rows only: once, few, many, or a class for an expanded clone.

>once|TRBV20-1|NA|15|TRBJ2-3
CSAEGRRRGTDTQYF
TGCAGTGCCGAGGGTCGCAGGAGGGGCACAGATACGCAGTATTTT
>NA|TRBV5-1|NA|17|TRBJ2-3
CASSLEGGWTSTDTQYF
TGCGCCAGCAGCTTGGAAGGCGGCTGGACTAGCACAGATACGCAGTATTTT
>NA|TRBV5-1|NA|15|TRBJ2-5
CASSLEARPSRTQYF
TGCGCCAGCAGCTTGGAGGCGAGGCCGTCACGGACCCAGTACTTC
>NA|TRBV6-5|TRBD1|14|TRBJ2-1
CASSYSSGTGAQFF
TGTGCCAGCAGTTACTCGTCCGGTACAGGGGCGCAGTTCTTC
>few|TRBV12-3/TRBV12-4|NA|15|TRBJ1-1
CASRTSSAMNTEAFF
TGTGCCAGCAGAACGAGTAGCGCCATGAACACTGAAGCTTTCTTT
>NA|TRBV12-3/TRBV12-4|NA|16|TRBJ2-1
CASNNGLTGIYNEQFF
TGTGCCAGCAACAACGGACTAACAGGGATTTACAATGAGCAGTTCTTC
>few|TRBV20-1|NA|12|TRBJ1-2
CSARPGKYGYTF
TGCAGTGCTAGACCGGGGAAGTATGGCTACACCTTC
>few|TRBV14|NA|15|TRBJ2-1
CASSQVFVTGAEQFF
TGTGCCAGCAGCCAAGTTTTTGTTACGGGGGCTGAGCAGTTCTTC
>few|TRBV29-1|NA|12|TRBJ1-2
CSVDSRVYGYTF
TGCAGCGTTGACAGCAGGGTATATGGCTACACCTTC
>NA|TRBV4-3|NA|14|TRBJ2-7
CASSQVRDKNEQYF
TGCGCCAGCAGCCAAGTTCGAGACAAGAACGAGCAGTACTTC
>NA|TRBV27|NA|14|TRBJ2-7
CASSLGPLMDEQYF
TGTGCCAGCAGTTTGGGGCCACTTATGGACGAGCAGTACTTC
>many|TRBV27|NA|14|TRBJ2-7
CASSSSGVSYEQYF
TGTGCCAGCAGTTCGTCAGGGGTAAGCTACGAGCAGTACTTC
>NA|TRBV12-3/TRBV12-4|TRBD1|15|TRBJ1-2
CASSRRTGELYGYTF
TGTGCCAGCAGCCGACGGACAGGCGAACTCTATGGCTACACCTTC
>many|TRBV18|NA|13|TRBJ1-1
CASSQDMNTEAFF
TGTGCCAGCTCCCAAGACATGAACACTGAAGCTTTCTTT
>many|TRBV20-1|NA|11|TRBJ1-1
CSAWGYTEAFF
TGCAGTGCGTGGGGTTACACTGAAGCTTTCTTT
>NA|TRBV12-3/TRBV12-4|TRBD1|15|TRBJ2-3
CASSYGQGASDTQYF
TGTGCCAGCAGTTACGGACAGGGGGCGTCAGATACGCAGTATTTT
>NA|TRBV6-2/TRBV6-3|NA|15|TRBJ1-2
CASYSLTRGIGGYTF
TGTGCCAGCTACTCCCTAACAAGGGGCATCGGTGGCTACACCTTC
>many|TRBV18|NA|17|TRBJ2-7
CASSPPNQGAFSYEQYF
TGTGCCAGCTCACCACCGAACCAGGGAGCCTTCTCCTACGAGCAGTACTTC
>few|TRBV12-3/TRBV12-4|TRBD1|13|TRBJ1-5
CASTGQGWGPQHF
TGTGCCAGCACCGGACAGGGGTGGGGGCCCCAGCATTTT
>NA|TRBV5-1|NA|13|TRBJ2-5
CASSFKTEETQYF
TGCGCCAGCAGCTTTAAAACGGAAGAGACCCAGTACTTC
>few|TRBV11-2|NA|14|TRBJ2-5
CASSLEKGWETQYF
TGTGCCAGCAGCTTAGAAAAGGGTTGGGAGACCCAGTACTTC
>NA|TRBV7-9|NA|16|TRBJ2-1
CASSLFVGSSYNEQFF
TGTGCCAGCAGCTTATTTGTCGGGAGCTCCTACAATGAGCAGTTCTTC
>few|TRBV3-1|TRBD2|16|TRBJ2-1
CASSQEVAGRRNEQFF
TGTGCCAGCAGCCAAGAGGTAGCGGGGCGGAGAAATGAGCAGTTCTTC
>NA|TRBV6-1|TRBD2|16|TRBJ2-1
CASTPVAGASRNEQFF
TGTGCCAGCACCCCCGTAGCGGGGGCCTCGAGGAATGAGCAGTTCTTC
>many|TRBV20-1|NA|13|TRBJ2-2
CSARTPNTGELFF
TGCAGTGCTAGGACACCGAACACCGGGGAGCTGTTTTTT
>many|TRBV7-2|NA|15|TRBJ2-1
CASSSRQLSYNEQFF
TGTGCCAGCAGCTCCAGACAGCTCTCCTACAATGAGCAGTTCTTC
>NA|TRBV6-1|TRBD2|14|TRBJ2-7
CASRAGLAGDEQYF
TGTGCCAGCAGGGCAGGACTAGCGGGAGACGAGCAGTACTTC
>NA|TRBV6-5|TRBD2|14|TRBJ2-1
CASVASGTYNEQFF
TGTGCCAGCGTTGCTAGCGGGACCTACAATGAGCAGTTCTTC
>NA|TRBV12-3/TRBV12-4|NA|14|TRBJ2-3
CASTLGPSTDTQYF
TGTGCCAGCACCCTTGGCCCGAGCACAGATACGCAGTATTTT